This TCR beta chain was identified in a study of PD-1 blockade in mismatch repair-deficient tumors. Study at large: Patients had about 13 mismatch repair-deficient cancer types and were previously treated and progressing.

Sequencing was performed with immunoSEQ multiplex PCR; in TCRdb, only in-frame clones are kept and a portion is missing. The sample holds about 63,000 clones, more than 70% seen once. The CDR3 covers 15 residues. Trimming shortened V by 5 bases and J by 5 bases, and 18 bases separated the two germline ends. CDR1 is MDHEN and CDR2 is SYDVKM in the germline V gene. Every patient had mismatch repair deficiency by PCR or immunohistochemistry. Three pembrolizumab responders had their TCRs sequenced. Sample: peripheral blood, taken 52 weeks after starting pembrolizumab. The sequence derives from an adult with mismatch repair-deficient cancer. The chain joins TRBV28 to TRBJ1-1; maybe TRBD1 (5 bases). CDR3 sequence reads: CASSIIDRPATEAFF. In DNA form, the CDR3 reads TGTGCCAGCAGTATTATTGACAGACCGGCGACTGAAGCTTTCTTT.